The 28 T cell receptor beta chains listed next were all sequenced from one sample in a study of blood T cell repertoires in COVID-19. Method: immunoSEQ multiplex PCR; TCRdb's copy keeps in-frame clones and lacks some. The table records roughly 60,000 clones, roughly four fifths of them present only once. Sequencing was done on a sample of peripheral blood. These receptor sequences come from an elderly man with acute or convalescent COVID-19.

This clone was counted only a few times. The V and J genes are TRBV3-1 (or the pseudogene TRBV3-2) and TRBJ1-6, with TRBD1 identical over 9 bases. This CDR3 contains 15 residues. With 4 bases clipped from V and 6 bases from J, the junction kept 4 bases outside the gene matches. The germline CDR1 and CDR2 sequences are LGHDT and YNNKEL (reference sequence). CDR3 DNA sequence: TGTGCCAGCAGCCCACCGGGACAGGGTAATTCACCCCTCCACTTT. It encodes CASSPPGQGNSPLHF.

This rearrangement joins TRBV5-1 to TRBJ1-1; D not resolved. The CDR3 consists of 15 residues. Germline V gene sequence: CDR1 SGHRS, CDR2 YFSETQ. Trimming took off 0 bases at V and 2 bases at J, with 11 bases between the two ends. The CDR3 nucleotides are TGCGCCAGCAGCTTGGCCCCCTCGGGAAACACTGAAGCTTTCTTT. It codes for CASSLAPSGNTEAFF.

The chain carries TRBV5-4 and TRBJ1-2; 7 nucleotides agree with TRBD1. V lost 2 bases, J lost 4 bases, and 14 bases stayed unmatched. Germline CDR1 is SGHNT and CDR2 is YYREEE (reference sequence). CDR3 length: 17 amino acids. The CDR3 region is CASSFGGRETGPYGYTF. CDR3 DNA: TGTGCCAGCAGCTTCGGGGGCCGTGAGACAGGGCCCTATGGCTACACCTTC.

The rearrangement links TRBV2 to TRBJ2-2; D possibly corresponds to TRBD1 (6 bases). The V end was cut by 6 bases, the J end by 4 bases, with 21 bases between. The CDR3 length is 17 residues. CDR1 and CDR2 from the germline V gene are SNHLY and FYNNEI. This CDR3 is CASSSWHRAPVTGELFF. In DNA form, the CDR3 reads TGTGCCAGCAGCTCCTGGCACAGGGCCCCGGTCACCGGGGAGCTGTTTTTT.

V usage is TRBV7-8 and J usage is TRBJ2-1; the D gene is possibly TRBD1 (6 bases). Trimming pared 5 bases from V and 7 bases from J, leaving 18 bases between. The CDR3 is made up of 15 amino acids. Looked up from germline, CDR1 is SGHVS and CDR2 is FQNEAQ. The CDR3, as DNA: TGTGCCAGCAGCACTGGACAGCCCGGGGCTAATGAGCAGTTCTTC. This sequence encodes CASSTGQPGANEQFF.

This rearrangement joins TRBV18 to TRBJ2-1; tentatively, D is TRBD2 (6 bases). There are 16 residues in the CDR3. The germline gives CDR1 KGHSH, CDR2 LQKENI. Trimming left V 0 bases short and J 0 bases short, with 9 bases between. This chain's CDR3 is CASSPPGRDSYNEQFF. The CDR3 nucleotides read TGTGCCAGCTCACCACCGGGGCGGGACTCCTACAATGAGCAGTTCTTC.

The CDR3 protein is CASSLRRKDEQYF. The CDR3 region has the DNA TGTGCCAGCAGCTTGCGCAGGAAAGACGAGCAGTACTTC. This chain links TRBV7-2 with TRBJ2-7; unclear D gene. Per the germline V gene, CDR1 is SGHTA and CDR2 is FQGNSA. V dropped 3 bases and J dropped 5 bases, with 11 bases sitting between them. The CDR3 is 13 amino acids.

There are a few counts of this clone. This rearrangement joins TRBV28 to TRBJ2-5, with 8 nucleotides matching TRBD1. V was clipped by 6 bases and J by 5 bases; unmatched bases: 11. The CDR3 consists of 15 residues. Germline CDR1 MDHEN, CDR2 SYDVKM. The CDR3 bases are TGTGCCAGCAGACTCTCAGGGGGCGCCGGTGAGACCCAGTACTTC. It encodes CASRLSGGAGETQYF.

The genes are TRBV10-3 and TRBJ1-1; 8 nucleotides agree with TRBD1. This CDR3 has 13 amino acids. V was clipped by 8 bases and J by 3 bases; unmatched bases: 5. Germline V gene sequence: CDR1 ENHRY, CDR2 SYGVKD. CDR3 amino acids: CAIAQGADTEAFF. The DNA of the CDR3 is TGTGCCATCGCGCAGGGGGCGGACACTGAAGCTTTCTTT.

The chain recombines TRBV4-1 with TRBJ1-6; D not resolved. V was trimmed by 3 bases and J by 9 bases, leaving 15 bases between them. Per germline, CDR1 MGHRA and CDR2 YSYEKL. CDR3 length: 15 residues. CDR3 in amino acids: CASSHEDPGGSPLHF. In nucleotides, the CDR3 is TGCGCCAGCAGCCACGAGGACCCGGGAGGTTCACCCCTCCACTTT.

This chain uses TRBV29-1 with TRBJ1-2; D unresolved. The CDR3 sequence is 14 residues long. V lost 6 bases, J lost 1 base, and 15 bases lay in between. Germline V lookup: CDR1 SQVTM, CDR2 ANQGSEA. CDR3 sequence: CSVDLTAVNYGYTF. The DNA for the CDR3 is TGCAGCGTCGACCTCACAGCCGTTAACTATGGCTACACCTTC.

V usage is TRBV9 and J usage is TRBJ1-2; D possibly corresponds to TRBD1 (6 bases). V shed 2 bases and J shed 4 bases, with 9 bases lying between them. This CDR3 has 13 residues. The germline CDR1 and CDR2 sequences are SGDLS and YYNGEE. In DNA form, the CDR3 reads TGTGCCAGCAGCGTTACACAGGGCTATGGCTACACCTTC. It encodes CASSVTQGYGYTF.

This clone was recorded once. The rearrangement joins TRBV7-3 to TRBJ2-5; tentative D call: TRBD2 (6 bases). The germline CDR1 and CDR2 sequences are SGHTA and FQGTGA. This CDR3 has 15 amino acids. Trimming pared 5 bases from V and 7 bases from J, leaving 20 bases between. This CDR3 is CASSPGGVLRRTQYF. The DNA for the CDR3 is TGTGCCAGCAGCCCTGGAGGGGTGCTTCGGCGGACCCAGTACTTC.

The chain uses TRBV19 and TRBJ1-3, with D perhaps matching TRBD1 (6 bases). The V end lost 6 bases, the J end lost 0 bases, and 15 bases lay between the germline ends. Germline V lookup: CDR1 LNHDA, CDR2 SQIVND (reference sequence). CDR3 length: 16 residues. In nucleotides, the CDR3 is TGTGCCAGTAGCTGGGGGGGGCCTATCTCTGGAAACACCATATATTTT. Translation gives CASSWGGPISGNTIYF. Combining the CDR3 with reference TRBV19 and TRBJ1-3 gives the whole variable domain DGGITQSPKYLFRKEGQNVTLSCEQNLNHDAMYWYRQDPGQGLRLIYYSQIVNDFQKGDIAEGYSVSREKKESFPLTVTSAQKNPTAFYLCASSWGGPISGNTIYFGEGSWLTVV.

V gene TRBV3-1 (or the pseudogene TRBV3-2) combines with J gene TRBJ2-2; TRBD1 matches at 8 bases. The CDR3 is 13 amino acids. Germline V gives CDR1 LGHDT, CDR2 YNNKEL (reference sequence). With 5 bases clipped from V and 4 bases from J, the junction kept 0 bases outside the gene matches. The chain's CDR3 is CASSDRGTGELFF. The CDR3 DNA is TGTGCCAGCAGCGACAGGGGCACCGGGGAGCTGTTTTTT.

This chain links TRBV28 with TRBJ1-5; tentative D call: TRBD1 (5 bases). V was trimmed by 4 bases and J by 6 bases, leaving 13 bases between them. Germline-derived CDR1 and CDR2 are MDHEN and SYDVKM. This CDR3 comprises 14 residues. The CDR3 spells CASSSGGSRQPQHF. CDR3 nucleotides: TGTGCCAGCAGTTCGGGGGGTTCGCGTCAGCCCCAGCATTTT.

The chain couples TRBV18 to TRBJ1-5; D ambiguous. Germline lookup yields CDR1 KGHSH and CDR2 LQKENI. The CDR3 spans 16 residues. V was cut by 3 bases and J by 0 bases, with 12 bases left in between. For the CDR3, the DNA is TGTGCCAGCTCACCGGGCAGGCTATATAGCAATCAGCCCCAGCATTTT. It is translated as CASSPGRLYSNQPQHF. Complete variable domain (other parts from reference TRBV18 and TRBJ1-5): NAGVMQNPRHLVRRRGQEARLRCSPMKGHSHVYWYRQLPEEGLKFMVYLQKENIIDESGMPKERFSAEFPKEGPSILRIQQVVRGDSAAYFCASSPGRLYSNQPQHFGDGTRLSIL.

This clone was counted a few times. This chain uses TRBV7-9 with TRBJ1-4; D unclear. The V gene lost 5 bases and the J gene lost 12 bases, with 10 bases spanning the gap. The germline V gene has CDR1 SEHNR and CDR2 FQNEAQ (reference sequence). CDR3 length equals 11 residues. The CDR3 DNA reads as TGTGCCAGCAGCCGGTCCGGAGAACTGTTTTTT. It yields the protein CASSRSGELFF.

This chain uses TRBV5-5 with TRBJ2-2; D is uncertain. CDR1 is SGHKS and CDR2 is YYEKEE in the germline V gene (reference sequence). V lost 2 bases and J lost 7, with 12 bases in between. The CDR3 covers 14 residues. CDR3 sequence (DNA): TGTGCCAGCAGCTTTGAACAGTACAGCGGGGAGCTGTTTTTT. This encodes CASSFEQYSGELFF.

This chain connects TRBV7-2 to TRBJ2-5; TRBD2 might be the D (5 bases). Trimming pared 7 bases from V and 4 bases from J, leaving 19 bases between. The CDR3 length is 15 residues. CDR1 and CDR2 from the germline V gene are SGHTA and FQGNSA. In nucleotides, the CDR3 is TGTGCCAGCACATCTCTTGCGGGCTCGGGAGAGACCCAGTACTTC. Its translation is CASTSLAGSGETQYF.

With respect to this clone: At one boundary the junction diverges from the germline segment, which might be a read error. The chain has TRBV7-7 and TRBJ2-5; tentatively, D is TRBD2 (5 bases). Germline CDR1 is SSHAT and CDR2 is FNYEAQ (reference sequence). The CDR3 consists of 17 residues. The DNA of the CDR3 is TGTGCTAGCAGCTTAATAGCTAGCACCGGTCGAACGGAGACCCAGTACTTC. This translates into CASSLIASTGRTETQYF.

The rearrangement links TRBV7-9 to TRBJ1-1; 8 bases line up with TRBD1. Germline trimming cut 3 bases from V and 0 bases from J; bases unmatched to any gene: 3. Germline values: CDR1 SEHNR, CDR2 FQNEAQ (reference sequence). The CDR3 extends over 15 amino acids. DNA of the CDR3: TGTGCCAGCAGCTTGGACAGGGCCCTGAACACTGAAGCTTTCTTT. Its protein product is CASSLDRALNTEAFF.

For this clone: Different DNA sequences within this sample yield the same CDR3. This chain joins TRBV2 and TRBJ1-1; D is ambiguous. CDR1 and CDR2 from the germline V gene are SNHLY and FYNNEI. V gave up 4 bases and J gave up 1 base, with 7 bases separating them. The CDR3 is made up of 13 amino acids. CDR3 amino acids: CASSVGENTEAFF. CDR3 in DNA: TGTGCCAGCAGTGTCGGGGAGAACACTGAAGCTTTCTTT.

The chain uses TRBV3-1 (or the pseudogene TRBV3-2) and TRBJ2-3; D gene uncertain. The CDR3 length is 18 residues. Per the germline V gene, CDR1 is LGHDT and CDR2 is YNNKEL (reference sequence). Trimming shortened V by 0 bases and J by 2 bases, and 18 bases separated the two germline ends. As DNA, the CDR3 is TGTGCCAGCAGCCAAGATTCCCCAAGGAGAGGCCCCACAGATACGCAGTATTTT. Translation gives CASSQDSPRRGPTDTQYF.

The V call is TRBV7-2, the J call TRBJ1-5; TRBD1 agrees at 7 bases. The trim removed 5 bases at V and 3 bases at J, leaving 7 bases unmatched. This CDR3 has 15 amino acids. CDR1 and CDR2 (germline): SGHTA, FQGNSA. CDR3 DNA: TGTGCCAGCAGCCTTAACAGGGGTTTCAATCAGCCCCAGCATTTT. It codes for CASSLNRGFNQPQHF.

The chain combines TRBV30 with TRBJ1-2, with D possibly TRBD1 on 5 matching bases. CDR1 and CDR2 (germline): GTSNPN, SVGIG (reference sequence). The CDR3 spans 18 residues. Trimming shortened V by 2 bases and J by 3 bases, and 25 bases separated the two germline ends. CDR3 region: CAWSTFIGQAEYDYGYTF. CDR3 sequence (DNA): TGTGCCTGGAGTACTTTTATTGGACAAGCCGAATACGACTATGGCTACACCTTC.

This clone was seen once. V and J are TRBV6-1 and TRBJ1-1; possible D gene TRBD1, 5 bases. The CDR3 sequence is 13 residues long. V was clipped by 6 bases and J by 2 bases, with 10 bases between them. CDR1 and CDR2 from the germline V gene are MNHNS and SASEGT. The CDR3 reads CASSSDRNTEAFF. CDR3 nucleotide sequence: TGTGCCAGCAGCTCAGACAGAAACACTGAAGCTTTCTTT.

The chain joins TRBV2 to TRBJ1-4; weak D call: TRBD1 (5 bases). The CDR3 runs 17 residues. CDR1 and CDR2 (germline): SNHLY, FYNNEI. Trimming pared 4 bases from V and 1 base from J, leaving 16 bases between. CDR3 residues: CASSAGATGRTNEKLFF. The CDR3 nucleotides read TGTGCCAGCAGTGCCGGCGCAACAGGTCGAACTAATGAAAAACTGTTTTTT.